The clone carrying this TCR beta chain turned up a few times. The authors' processing: Amplification of reference gene primers provided the estimated nucleated cell counts. The data were produced by immunoSEQ multiplex PCR, yet TCRdb's version contains in-frame clones alone and is incomplete. The V and J calls and clone size come from that table; D and trimming were worked out from the DNA. The repertoire has 120,000 to 150,000 clones, approximately 80% of them found once; the top ten carry approximately 5.8%. This entry belongs to a study of blood T cell repertoires in COVID-19. Overall study: Acute-phase and convalescent COVID-19 samples originated in the United States, Italy and Spain. PBMCs, B-cell-depleted T cells, or T cells provided the cDNA or gDNA that made up the material.

Per germline, CDR1 MNHEY and CDR2 SVGEGT. The CDR3 has 16 amino acids. V lost 3 bases, J lost 1 base, and 15 bases lay in between. Sequenced: peripheral blood. The V and J genes are TRBV6-2 or TRBV6-3 and TRBJ1-1; D ambiguous. This TCR was sampled from a human donor in a cohort sampled during active COVID-19. CDR3 coding DNA: TGTGCCAGCAGTTATTCAAGAGGAATAGGGAACACTGAAGCTTTCTTT. Amino acid sequence: CASSYSRGIGNTEAFF.